Here is one T cell receptor beta chain with its context. Antigen unknown. The data were obtained in a study of shared clonotypes between healthy human individuals. About the research overall: Donors had three CD4 naive, three CD4 memory, two CD8 naive and one CD8 memory plate apiece.

This CDR3 has 13 residues. In germline, CDR1 is MDHEN, CDR2 SYDVKM. Trimming removed 6 bases at V and 8 bases at J, with 13 bases between. Study-level points and caveats: Four donors had 5% to 6% of their naive CD4 clonotypes in common.

Researchers reported that CD8 memory united CD45RO+ cells with CCR7-negative CD45RA+ TemRA cells. The assay ran at deep level. Data came from immunoSEQ multiplex PCR; TCRdb stores just in-frame clones and leaves some out. This table holds more than 550,000 clones, roughly 87% found once. The J gene is TRBJ1-4, the V gene TRBV28; D is uncertain. Sequenced: memory CD8+ T cells from PBMCs. Subset reported: CD45RO+ cells pooled with CCR7-negative TemRA cells. The origin of this receptor is a man aged 18 to 35 in good health. Some clones in this sample may be carry-over from other donors' samples. CDR3 sequence reads: CASSPEGTEKLFF. Written as DNA, the CDR3 is TGTGCCAGCAGCCCGGAGGGTACGGAAAAACTGTTTTTT.